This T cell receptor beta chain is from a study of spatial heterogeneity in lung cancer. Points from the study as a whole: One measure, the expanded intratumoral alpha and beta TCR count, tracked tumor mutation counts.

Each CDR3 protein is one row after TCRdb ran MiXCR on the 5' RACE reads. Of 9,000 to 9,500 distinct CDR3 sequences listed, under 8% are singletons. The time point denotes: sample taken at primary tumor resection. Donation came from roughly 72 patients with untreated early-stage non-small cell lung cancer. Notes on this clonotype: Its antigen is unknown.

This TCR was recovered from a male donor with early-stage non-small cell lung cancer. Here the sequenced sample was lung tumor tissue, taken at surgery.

The CDR3 spells CASSVYNTSYNSPLHF. The DNA of the CDR3 is TGTGCCAGCAGCGTGTACAATACCTCCTATAATTCACCCCTCCACTTT. The chain combines TRBV7-9 with TRBJ1-6; the D is unclear. Trimming removed 5 bases from V and 0 bases from J, with 11 bases in between. Germline V CDR1 and CDR2: SEHNR, FQNEAQ (reference sequence). The CDR3 extends over 16 amino acids. Filled out from reference TRBV7-9 and TRBJ1-6, the complete variable domain reads DTGVSQNPRHKITKRGQNVTFRCDPISEHNRLYWYRQTLGQGPEFLTYFQNEAQLEKSRLLSDRFSAERPKGSFSTLEIQRTEQGDSAMYLCASSVYNTSYNSPLHFGNGTRLTVT.